This T cell receptor (beta chain) was observed in a study of immune characterization of retroperitoneal liposarcoma. This clonotype was counted between two and nine times. Germline CDR1 reads SGHTA; CDR2 reads FQGNSA. The CDR3 is 14 amino acids. MiXCR, applied by TCRdb to the PCR reads, yields one record per CDR3 protein. The sample includes 1,500 to 2,500 distinct CDR3 sequences, around 30% of them seen just once. Material: tumor tissue. This sequence was found in a female donor with retroperitoneal liposarcoma. The rearrangement links TRBV7-2 to TRBJ2-1; 11 bases map to TRBD2. The J call could be wrong; TRBJ2-7 is a better fit for the DNA end. CDR3 coding DNA: TGTGCCAGCAGCTTAACTAGCGGGAGTGCCGAGCAGTACTTC. Its translation: CASSLTSGSAEQYF.